The following is a T cell receptor beta chain sequence with its context. No antigen is known for it. The data are from a study of blood T cells in healthy people across ages. As for the study in general: About one barcoded beta molecule per two T cells was the capture yield of template switching. Study-wide points: Higher diversity, along with more naive CD4+ cells, distinguished long-lived donors from aged donors.

Primers used in a second PCR of roughly 6 to 11 cycles were a sample-barcoded 5' primer and a J-beta primer mix. Tagging of each cDNA molecule was performed by a template-switch adaptor with 12 random nucleotides. TCRdb reanalysed the 5' RACE reads using MiXCR and keeps one entry per CDR3 protein. This sample yields 1.6 million or so distinct CDR3 sequences, of which roughly 32% are seen a single time; about 11% belongs to the top ten. Trimming stripped 8 bases from V and 8 bases from J, with 10 bases between. Germline lookup yields CDR1 MNHNY and CDR2 SVGAGI (reference sequence). The CDR3 totals 11 residues.

This sequence joins TRBV6-6 and TRBJ2-1, with D possibly called TRBD1 or TRBD2 (5 bases each). Sample: blood. The TCR sequence derives from a woman in her twenties or thirties in good health. The DNA of the CDR3 is TGTGCCAGCGGGGGTCTCGATGAGCAGTTCTTC. As protein: CASGGLDEQFF.